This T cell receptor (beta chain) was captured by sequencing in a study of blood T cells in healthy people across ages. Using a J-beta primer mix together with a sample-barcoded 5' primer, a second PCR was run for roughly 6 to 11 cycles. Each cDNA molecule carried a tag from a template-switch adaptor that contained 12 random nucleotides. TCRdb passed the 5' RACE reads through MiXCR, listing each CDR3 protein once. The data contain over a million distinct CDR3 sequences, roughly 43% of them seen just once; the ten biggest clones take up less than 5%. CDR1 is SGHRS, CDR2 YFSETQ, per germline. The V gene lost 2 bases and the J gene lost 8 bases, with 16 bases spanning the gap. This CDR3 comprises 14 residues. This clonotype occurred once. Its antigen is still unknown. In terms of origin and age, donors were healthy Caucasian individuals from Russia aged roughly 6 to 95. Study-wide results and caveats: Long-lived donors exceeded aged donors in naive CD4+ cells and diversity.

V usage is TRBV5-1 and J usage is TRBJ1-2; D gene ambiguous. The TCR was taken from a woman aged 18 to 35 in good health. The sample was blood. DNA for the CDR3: TGCGCCAGCAGCTTTGGGAACCAGCGCCGGGGCTACACCTTC. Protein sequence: CASSFGNQRRGYTF.